These 26 T cell receptor beta chains share one sample of origin, sequenced in a study of T cell changes during pregnancy in multiple sclerosis. Sequencing was performed with immunoSEQ multiplex PCR; in TCRdb, only in-frame clones are kept and a portion is missing. Seen here are fewer than 40,000 clones, 91% observed once, and the top ten hold 0.45% to 0.5%. Sequencing used CD4+ T cells from peripheral blood mononuclear cells, obtained in the second trimester of pregnancy. The receptor set was obtained from a female donor in good health, enrolled as a control in a pregnancy study.

In this sample, this clone turned up once. The chain has TRBV7-9 and TRBJ2-7, with 7 bases aligning to TRBD1. J was trimmed by 3 bases and V by 6 bases; bases with no gene match: 20. This CDR3 has 18 residues. CDR1 SEHNR and CDR2 FQNEAQ come from the germline V gene (reference sequence). CDR3 in DNA: TGTGCCAGCAGAAAAAAAATGGGAGAGAGGACAGGTGACTACGAGCAGTACTTC. Encoded protein: CASRKKMGERTGDYEQYF.

This rearrangement joins TRBV4-2 to TRBJ2-5; 13 bases are a match to TRBD2. The DNA end lines up better with TRBJ2-7; the J call may be wrong. The CDR3 spans 18 residues. CDR1 LGHNA and CDR2 YNFKEQ come from the germline V gene. The CDR3 loop is CASSQSGTSGTFSYEQYF. The CDR3 region has the DNA TGTGCCAGCAGCCAATCTGGGACTAGCGGGACCTTCTCCTACGAGCAGTACTTC.

The V call is TRBV28, the J call TRBJ2-7; perhaps TRBD1 as D (5 bases). Trimming pared 7 bases from V and 2 bases from J, leaving 15 bases between. Germline values: CDR1 MDHEN, CDR2 SYDVKM. The CDR3 runs to 14 residues. CDR3 loop: CASIRAGITYEQYF. CDR3 bases: TGTGCCAGCATCCGAGCAGGGATTACCTACGAGCAGTACTTC.

The chain couples TRBV11-2 to TRBJ2-5; TRBD2 agrees at 7 bases. Germline lookup yields CDR1 SGHAT and CDR2 FQNNGV. This CDR3 is 15 amino acids long. The ends lost 5 bases at V and 1 base at J; junction bases unmatched: 7. The CDR3 DNA sequence: TGTGCCAGCAGCCCCGGGGGGAGGGGCCAAGAGACCCAGTACTTC. It is translated as CASSPGGRGQETQYF.

The CDR3 here is CATLAGGPNTGELFF. The DNA for the CDR3 is TGTGCCACACTAGCGGGAGGGCCGAACACCGGGGAGCTGTTTTTT. The gene calls are TRBV28 and TRBJ2-2; 13 positions match TRBD2. The CDR3 spans 15 residues. J was trimmed by 0 bases and V by 10 bases; bases with no gene match: 2. CDR1 is MDHEN and CDR2 is SYDVKM in the germline V gene.

This chain links TRBV19 with TRBJ2-5, with 7 bases aligning to TRBD1. The CDR3 is made up of 14 amino acids. CDR1 is LNHDA, CDR2 SQIVND, per germline (reference sequence). V was clipped by 4 bases and J by 2 bases; unmatched bases: 4. The CDR3 DNA sequence: TGTGCCAGTAGTAGCCGGACAGGTCAAGAGACCCAGTACTTC. As protein: CASSSRTGQETQYF.

The chain has TRBV19 and TRBJ1-1; unclear D gene. This CDR3 is 14 amino acids long. V lost 6 bases to trimming and J lost 3 bases, with 14 bases between them. From germline, CDR1 is LNHDA and CDR2 SQIVND (reference sequence). Written as DNA, the CDR3 is TGTGCCAGTAGAAAGAGGGCCTTGGACACTGAAGCTTTCTTT. Encoded protein: CASRKRALDTEAFF. The full variable domain, completed using reference TRBV19 and TRBJ1-1, is DGGITQSPKYLFRKEGQNVTLSCEQNLNHDAMYWYRQDPGQGLRLIYYSQIVNDFQKGDIAEGYSVSREKKESFPLTVTSAQKNPTAFYLCASRKRALDTEAFFGQGTRLTVV.

The chain is built from TRBV6-6 and TRBJ1-5; D may be TRBD1 (6 bases). Germline lookup yields CDR1 MNHNY and CDR2 SVGAGI (reference sequence). The germline V and J ends were trimmed by 6 bases and 0 bases, with 12 bases remaining between them. The CDR3 has 15 amino acids. The CDR3 coding sequence is TGTGCCAGCAGGGAGACAGGAAATAGCAATCAGCCCCAGCATTTT. This gives the protein CASRETGNSNQPQHF.

V is TRBV7-2 and J is TRBJ1-1; no clear D. Germline V gives CDR1 SGHTA, CDR2 FQGNSA. This CDR3 spans 13 amino acids. V was clipped by 6 bases and J by 1 base, with 9 bases between them. The CDR3 DNA is TGTGCCAGCAGGCCACAGAGGAACACTGAAGCTTTCTTT. Protein sequence: CASRPQRNTEAFF.

The chain employs TRBV18 and TRBJ1-4; D is unclear. V was shortened by 3 bases and J by 8 bases, with 13 bases between the two germline ends. Germline-derived CDR1 and CDR2 are KGHSH and LQKENI. CDR3 size: 14 residues. As DNA, the CDR3 is TGTGCCAGCTCACCCCAGGCCCCCCCAGAAAAACTGTTTTTT. It encodes CASSPQAPPEKLFF. Supplemented by reference TRBV18 and TRBJ1-4, the full variable domain reads NAGVMQNPRHLVRRRGQEARLRCSPMKGHSHVYWYRQLPEEGLKFMVYLQKENIIDESGMPKERFSAEFPKEGPSILRIQQVVRGDSAAYFCASSPQAPPEKLFFGSGTQLSVL.

This chain links TRBV2 with TRBJ1-5; 8 nucleotides agree with TRBD1. The CDR3 loop spans 18 amino acids. The ends lost 6 bases at V and 0 bases at J; junction bases unmatched: 13. Germline V gene sequence: CDR1 SNHLY, CDR2 FYNNEI. CDR3: CASSKRQGTTTSNQPQHF. In DNA form, the CDR3 reads TGTGCCAGCAGCAAGCGACAGGGGACGACTACTAGCAATCAGCCCCAGCATTTT.

V is TRBV9 and J is TRBJ2-2; D unclear. The CDR3 consists of 15 residues. Trimming cost V 0 bases and J 3 bases, with 9 bases left between them. Germline V lookup: CDR1 SGDLS, CDR2 YYNGEE. The CDR3 sequence: CASSVDAGHTGELFF. CDR3 sequence (DNA): TGTGCCAGCAGCGTAGATGCCGGTCACACCGGGGAGCTGTTTTTT.

Turning to this clone: One junction end does not reproduce the germline sequence, and a read error may be involved. The chain combines TRBV7-7 with TRBJ2-2; 7 bases are shared with TRBD1. Germline V lookup: CDR1 SSHAT, CDR2 FNYEAQ (reference sequence). The CDR3 has 13 amino acids. CDR3 residues: CASSPGGTGELFF. In DNA, the CDR3 is TGTGCTAGCAGCCCAGGGGGTACCGGGGAGCTGTTTTTT.

The V gene is TRBV7-2, the J gene TRBJ2-1; no firm D call. From germline, CDR1 is SGHTA and CDR2 FQGNSA. The CDR3 is 15 residues long. The V and J ends lost 4 bases and 9 bases respectively, with 19 bases between them. The CDR3 coding sequence is TGTGCCAGCAGCTCCGCGTTTACGTCGTTCGGTGAGCAGTTCTTC. It codes for CASSSAFTSFGEQFF. The variable domain in full, completed from reference TRBV7-2 and TRBJ2-1, reads GAGVSQSPSNKVTEKGKDVELRCDPISGHTALYWYRQSLGQGLEFLIYFQGNSAPDKSGLPSDRFSAERTGGSVSTLTIQRTQQEDSAVYLCASSSAFTSFGEQFFGPGTRLTVL.

CDR3 residues: CASSLADSHNQPQHF. In DNA form, the CDR3 reads TGTGCCAGCAGCTTGGCGGACAGCCACAATCAGCCCCAGCATTTT. This rearrangement joins TRBV5-5 to TRBJ1-5, with D perhaps matching TRBD1 (6 bases). The CDR3 totals 15 residues. Germline CDR1 reads SGHKS; CDR2 reads YYEKEE (reference sequence). Trimming removed 0 bases at V and 3 bases at J, with 10 bases between.

J is TRBJ2-7 and V is TRBV19, with 11 bases identical to TRBD2. In germline, CDR1 is LNHDA, CDR2 SQIVND (reference sequence). V lost 10 bases, J lost 4 bases, and 3 bases stayed unmatched. This CDR3 comprises 12 residues. CDR3 sequence: CATGTSGYEQYF. Here the CDR3 DNA reads TGTGCCACCGGGACTAGCGGATACGAGCAGTACTTC.

The chain carries TRBV27 and TRBJ1-2, with D tentatively TRBD1 (6 bases). Trimming stripped 6 bases from V and 5 bases from J, with 10 bases between. There are 12 residues in the CDR3. CDR1 is MNHEY and CDR2 is SMNVEV in the germline V gene (reference sequence). The CDR3 DNA is TGTGCCAGCAGCCCTACAGGGTATGGCTACACCTTC. It is translated as CASSPTGYGYTF.

The chain links TRBV20-1 to TRBJ2-2; D is unclear. The V end lost 7 bases, the J end lost 8 bases, and 11 bases lay between the germline ends. The germline V gene encodes CDR1 DFQATT and CDR2 SNEGSKA (reference sequence). The CDR3 consists of 11 residues. CDR3 sequence: CSVKHWGELFF. The CDR3 coding sequence is TGCAGTGTGAAGCACTGGGGGGAGCTGTTTTTT.

This clone was seen just once. V is TRBV27 and J is TRBJ2-1, with D possibly matching TRBD1 (5 bases). Trimming took off 2 bases at V and 0 bases at J, with 11 bases between the two ends. The germline V gene encodes CDR1 MNHEY and CDR2 SMNVEV (reference sequence). The CDR3 is 16 residues long. Here the CDR3 reads CASSLRTHPSYNEQFF. DNA for the CDR3: TGTGCCAGCAGTTTAAGGACACATCCCTCCTACAATGAGCAGTTCTTC.

The gene calls are TRBV10-2 and TRBJ2-1; TRBD2 matches at 8 bases. There are 15 residues in the CDR3. Germline CDR1 reads WSHSY; CDR2 reads SAAADI. V lost 5 bases to trimming and J lost 7 bases; unmatched junction nucleotides: 10. CDR3 region: CASSYSGTSGNEQFF. For the CDR3, the DNA is TGCGCCAGCAGTTACTCGGGGACTAGTGGTAATGAGCAGTTCTTC.

The chain recombines TRBV30 with TRBJ1-2; weak D call: TRBD1 (5 bases). The length of the CDR3 is 14 residues. CDR1 and CDR2 from the germline V gene are GTSNPN and SVGIG (reference sequence). V lost 0 bases and J 8 bases, leaving 16 bases between the germline ends. CDR3 loop: CAWSVLGGASGYTF. DNA of the CDR3: TGTGCCTGGAGTGTACTGGGGGGAGCCTCCGGCTACACCTTC.

This clone was recorded only once. The chain is built from TRBV18 and TRBJ2-4; possible D gene TRBD1, 5 bases. The CDR3 spans 12 residues. The germline V and J ends were trimmed by 2 bases and 7 bases, with 6 bases remaining between them. Germline V CDR1 and CDR2: KGHSH, LQKENI. The CDR3 reads CASSPKGNIQYF. The DNA for the CDR3 is TGTGCCAGCTCACCAAAGGGGAACATTCAGTACTTC.

This clone has a handful of counts. The chain links TRBV19 to TRBJ2-3, with D hard to call. V lost 8 bases to trimming and J lost 5 bases, with 11 bases between them. Germline CDR1 LNHDA, CDR2 SQIVND (reference sequence). CDR3 size: 12 residues. CDR3 sequence (DNA): TGTGCCAGTCGGGTGTCTGGAGATACGCAGTATTTT. This encodes CASRVSGDTQYF.

The chain combines TRBV5-1 with TRBJ2-7; unclear D gene. The CDR3 runs to 13 residues. Germline CDR1 and CDR2: SGHRS and YFSETQ. V was trimmed by 2 bases and J by 0 bases, leaving 6 bases between them. The CDR3, as DNA: TGCGCCAGCAGCTTACAAAGCTCCTACGAGCAGTACTTC. Protein: CASSLQSSYEQYF.

This chain uses TRBV7-2 with TRBJ2-7, with 9 bases that match TRBD1. Germline trimming cut 4 bases from V and 2 bases from J; bases unmatched to any gene: 6. Looked up from germline, CDR1 is SGHTA and CDR2 is FQGNSA. This CDR3 has 15 amino acids. CDR3 bases: TGTGCCAGCAGCTCCCAGGGACAGGGAACCTACGAGCAGTACTTC. Its protein product is CASSSQGQGTYEQYF.

The chain employs TRBV9 and TRBJ2-5; 14 nucleotides agree with TRBD2. CDR3 length: 16 amino acids. V shed 4 bases, J shed 5 bases, and the junction held 7 bases outside the gene matches. The germline gives CDR1 SGDLS, CDR2 YYNGEE. The DNA of the CDR3 is TGTGCCAGCAGCCCTAGACTAGCGGGAGGGGTGGAGACCCAGTACTTC. Translating gives CASSPRLAGGVETQYF.